This TCR beta chain originates from a study of blood T cells in healthy people across ages. Through a sample-barcoded 5' primer and a J-beta primer mix, a second PCR was run for about 6 to 12 cycles. TCRdb fed the 5' RACE reads into MiXCR, producing one record per CDR3 protein. The sample gives roughly 2 million distinct CDR3 sequences, roughly 52% of which show up once; 2.1% is in the top ten. The CDR3 spans 16 residues. Sample: blood. The V and J genes are TRBV21-1 and TRBJ2-6. TRBV21-1 has pseudogene status. The receptor comes from a woman aged 40 to 50 in good health. CDR3 residues: CASSKLGGSGANVLTF. The CDR3 coding sequence is TGTGCCAGCAGCAAATTAGGAGGCTCTGGGGCCAACGTCCTGACTTTC.